The T cell receptor (beta chain) described here comes from a study of T cell responses to AZD1222 COVID-19 vaccine. This clone was seen just once. TCRdb keeps only in-frame clones here, not all; method: immunoSEQ multiplex PCR. The sample records 200,000 or so clones, 90% to 95% being singletons. The ends lost 5 bases at V and 6 bases at J; junction bases unmatched: 11. CDR1 and CDR2 (germline): MNHEY, SVGEGT. CDR3 length equals 15 residues. The material sequenced was peripheral blood, taken on day 0 of AZD1222 vaccination. The source is an adult in good health. V usage is TRBV6-2 or TRBV6-3 and J usage is TRBJ1-1; TRBD1 agrees at 8 bases. The DNA for the CDR3 is TGTGCCAGCAGTCAGCTGAAACAGGGGGGCCCTGAAGCTTTCTTT. Amino acids: CASSQLKQGGPEAFF.